This entry lists 14 T cell receptor beta chains sequenced from one sample in a study of neoadjuvant anti-PD-1 for oral cavity cancer (dated by TCRdb to the early 2020s). The method was the immunoSEQ multiplex PCR assay. TCRdb holds this immuneACCESS table with in-frame rearrangements only. Some clones are missing; in checked studies, unresolved V genes explain under half, and the rest has no known cause. A total of about 80,000 clones appear in this sample, roughly 80% of them only once. Of the sample, 2.5% to 3.5% falls within the top ten clones. Read against the paper, the sample's time point label means: before neoadjuvant nivolumab. This specimen consisted of PBMCs, obtained before nivolumab (anti-PD-1) treatment. These receptors all come from a person aged 35-79 years with oral cavity squamous cell carcinoma.

This clone was counted a few times. J is TRBJ1-2 and V is TRBV6-5; 9 nucleotides line up with TRBD1. The CDR3 spans 15 residues. Germline trimming cut 7 bases from V and 4 bases from J; bases unmatched to any gene: 10. Looked up from germline, CDR1 is MNHEY and CDR2 is SVGAGI. Here the CDR3 DNA reads TGTGCCAGCACGGAACACGGGACAGGGACCTATGGCTACACCTTC. This translates into CASTEHGTGTYGYTF.

This clone was found a few times. V and J are TRBV28 and TRBJ2-7; TRBD2 agrees at 11 bases. V trimming: 0 bases; J trimming: 0 bases; junction bases outside the gene matches: 4. CDR1 and CDR2 from the germline V gene are MDHEN and SYDVKM. CDR3 length: 17 amino acids. CDR3 in amino acids: CASSLWTSGAVSYEQYF. The CDR3 DNA follows: TGTGCCAGCAGTTTATGGACTAGCGGGGCCGTCTCCTACGAGCAGTACTTC.

The chain uses TRBV7-3 and TRBJ2-5; D perhaps matches TRBD2 (5 bases). Trimming removed 5 bases at V and 5 bases at J, with 12 bases between. The CDR3 extends over 13 amino acids. Germline V gene data show CDR1 as SGHTA and CDR2 as FQGTGA. DNA for the CDR3: TGTGCCAGCAGCGCCACTAGTAAGGAGACCCAGTACTTC. It specifies CASSATSKETQYF.

The genes are TRBV5-4 and TRBJ2-1, with 10 bases lining up with TRBD2. Looked up from germline, CDR1 is SGHNT and CDR2 is YYREEE (reference sequence). This CDR3 has 16 amino acids. J lost 6 bases, V lost 0 bases, and 6 bases had no gene match. The DNA of the CDR3 is TGTGCCAGCAGCTTGGCGTTGGTAGCGGGAGGCAATGAGCAGTTCTTC. Translating it yields CASSLALVAGGNEQFF.

The CDR3: CASSLEYGGSSNQPQHF. The CDR3 DNA is TGTGCCAGCAGCTTAGAGTATGGGGGAAGTAGCAATCAGCCCCAGCATTTT. This chain connects TRBV7-9 to TRBJ1-5; tentative D call: TRBD1 (5 bases). There are 17 residues in the CDR3. Germline V gene sequence: CDR1 SEHNR, CDR2 FQNEAQ (reference sequence). Trimming pared 1 base from V and 0 bases from J, leaving 13 bases between.

The chain combines TRBV7-3 with TRBJ2-2; 11 nucleotides agree with TRBD1. This CDR3 region has 13 residues. Losses at the gene ends were 9 bases for V and 5 bases for J; bases not matched to a gene: 2. CDR1 SGHTA and CDR2 FQGTGA come from the germline V gene. The CDR3 DNA follows: TGTGCCAGTGGGACAGGGGGTACCGGGGAGCTGTTTTTT. It encodes CASGTGGTGELFF.

The chain links TRBV19 to TRBJ2-7; TRBD2 matches 11 bases. CDR1 and CDR2 (germline): LNHDA, SQIVND (reference sequence). V trimming: 3 bases; J trimming: 5 bases; junction bases outside the gene matches: 9. This CDR3 is 16 amino acids long. The CDR3, as DNA: TGTGCCAGTAGTATCTTTAGCGGGAGGGCCCGCCACGAGCAGTACTTC. This codes for CASSIFSGRARHEQYF.

This CDR3 is CSGSQGGNYGYTF. The DNA of the CDR3 is TGCAGCGGATCCCAGGGGGGTAACTATGGCTACACCTTC. The rearrangement links TRBV29-1 to TRBJ1-2; TRBD1 aligns across 7 bases. J gave up 1 base and V 7 bases, and 6 bases lay outside the gene matches. This CDR3 is built from 13 residues. The germline CDR1 and CDR2 sequences are SQVTM and ANQGSEA.

The gene calls are TRBV10-3 and TRBJ2-7; 7 bases align to TRBD2. With V trimmed by 6 bases and J by 3 bases, 5 bases remained unmatched. The CDR3 consists of 13 residues. The germline gives CDR1 ENHRY, CDR2 SYGVKD. CDR3 amino acids: CAISGGGNYEQYF. The CDR3 DNA reads as TGTGCCATCAGCGGGGGAGGGAACTACGAGCAGTACTTC.

J is TRBJ2-1 and V is TRBV11-2, with TRBD2 identical over 8 bases. The germline V gene encodes CDR1 SGHAT and CDR2 FQNNGV. V trimming: 5 bases; J trimming: 6 bases; junction bases outside the gene matches: 6. The CDR3 consists of 14 residues. The CDR3 nucleotides are TGTGCCAGCAGCCTTGGACTAGCCCCCAATGAGCAGTTCTTC. Its translation: CASSLGLAPNEQFF.

This clone has more than one count but fewer than ten. The chain joins TRBV27 to TRBJ2-7; D assignment may be TRBD1 or TRBD2 (5 bases each). Germline values: CDR1 MNHEY, CDR2 SMNVEV (reference sequence). The CDR3 is 14 amino acids. V gave up 4 bases and J gave up 3 bases, with 13 bases separating them. The CDR3 sequence: CASSSGTGYYEQYF. The DNA of the CDR3 is TGTGCCAGCAGTTCCGGGACGGGGTACTACGAGCAGTACTTC.

The V call is TRBV6-5, the J call TRBJ2-7, with D tentatively TRBD1 or TRBD2 (5 bases each). Germline assignment: CDR1 MNHEY and CDR2 SVGAGI. This CDR3 is built from 13 residues. V dropped 5 bases and J dropped 3 bases, with 11 bases sitting between them. In nucleotides, the CDR3 is TGTGCCAGCAGTAGGGGACCTGGCTACGAGCAGTACTTC. Translating it yields CASSRGPGYEQYF.

The chain uses TRBV7-3 and TRBJ2-1; a weak D match, TRBD1 (5 bases). V dropped 3 bases and J dropped 2 bases, with 11 bases sitting between them. The CDR3 has 15 residues. CDR1 and CDR2 (germline): SGHTA, FQGTGA. The DNA for the CDR3 is TGTGCCAGCAGCTTGTCTCCAGGGACCTACAATGAGCAGTTCTTC. This encodes CASSLSPGTYNEQFF.

The chain joins TRBV29-1 to TRBJ1-4, with D tentatively TRBD1 (5 bases). Between the trimmed V and J ends, which lost 3 bases and 7 bases, there was a span of 15 bases. Per the germline V gene, CDR1 is SQVTM and CDR2 is ANQGSEA. CDR3 length: 14 amino acids. The CDR3 nucleotides read TGCAGCGTTGAGCGAGGGGCCGACGGTGAAAAACTGTTTTTT. Translating it yields CSVERGADGEKLFF.